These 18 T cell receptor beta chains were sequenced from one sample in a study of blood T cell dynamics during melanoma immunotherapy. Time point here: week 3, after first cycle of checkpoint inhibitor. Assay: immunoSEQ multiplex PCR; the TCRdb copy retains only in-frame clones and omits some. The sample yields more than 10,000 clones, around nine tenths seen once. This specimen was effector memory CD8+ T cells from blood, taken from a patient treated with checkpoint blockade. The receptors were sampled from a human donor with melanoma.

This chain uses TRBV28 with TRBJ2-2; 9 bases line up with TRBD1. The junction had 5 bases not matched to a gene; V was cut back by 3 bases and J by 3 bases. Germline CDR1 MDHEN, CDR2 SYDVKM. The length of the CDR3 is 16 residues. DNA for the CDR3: TGTGCCAGCAGTTTCACAGGGGGCATGGACACCGGGGAGCTGTTTTTT. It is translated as CASSFTGGMDTGELFF.

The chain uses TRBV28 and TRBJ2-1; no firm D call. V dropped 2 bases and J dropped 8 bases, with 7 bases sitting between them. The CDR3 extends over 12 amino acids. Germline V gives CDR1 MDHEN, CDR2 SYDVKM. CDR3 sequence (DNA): TGTGCCAGCAGTTTAAGCCGGGATGAGCAGTTCTTC. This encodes CASSLSRDEQFF.

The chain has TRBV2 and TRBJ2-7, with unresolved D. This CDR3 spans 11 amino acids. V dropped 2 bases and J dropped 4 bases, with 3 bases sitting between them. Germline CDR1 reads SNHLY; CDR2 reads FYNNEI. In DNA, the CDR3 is TGTGCCAGCAGTGAACTATACGAGCAGTACTTC. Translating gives CASSELYEQYF.

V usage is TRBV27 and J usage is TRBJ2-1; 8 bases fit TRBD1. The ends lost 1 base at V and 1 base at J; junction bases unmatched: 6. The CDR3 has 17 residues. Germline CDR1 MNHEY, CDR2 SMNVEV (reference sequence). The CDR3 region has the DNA TGTGCCAGCAGTTTATTAGGGGGACAGGAGTCCTACAATGAGCAGTTCTTC. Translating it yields CASSLLGGQESYNEQFF.

CDR3 sequence: CASIDGPTSYNEQFF. For the CDR3, the DNA is TGTGCCAGCATTGACGGACCGACCTCCTACAATGAGCAGTTCTTC. This sequence joins TRBV2 and TRBJ2-1; D gene unclear. This CDR3 spans 15 amino acids. The ends were cut back, 7 bases at V and 0 bases at J, with 13 bases in the middle. Germline V gives CDR1 SNHLY, CDR2 FYNNEI.

This CDR3 is CASHRGNTQYF. CDR3 in DNA: TGTGCCAGCCACAGGGGAAATACGCAGTATTTT. This chain uses TRBV25-1 with TRBJ2-3, with TRBD1 identical over 7 bases. J gave up 7 bases and V 8 bases, and 3 bases lay outside the gene matches. The length of the CDR3 is 11 residues. Germline V gene sequence: CDR1 MGHDK, CDR2 SYGVNS.

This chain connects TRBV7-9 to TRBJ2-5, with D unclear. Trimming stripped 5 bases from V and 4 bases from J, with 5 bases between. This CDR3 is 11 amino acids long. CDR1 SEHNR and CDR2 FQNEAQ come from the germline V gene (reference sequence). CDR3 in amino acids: CASSRGETQYF. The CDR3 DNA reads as TGTGCCAGCAGCCGAGGAGAGACCCAGTACTTC.

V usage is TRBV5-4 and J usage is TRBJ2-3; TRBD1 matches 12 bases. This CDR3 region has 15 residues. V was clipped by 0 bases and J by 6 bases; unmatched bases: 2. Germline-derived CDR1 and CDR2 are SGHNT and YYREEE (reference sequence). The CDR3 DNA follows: TGTGCCAGCAGCTTGGGGGGACAGGGGGCCGATACGCAGTATTTT. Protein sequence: CASSLGGQGADTQYF.

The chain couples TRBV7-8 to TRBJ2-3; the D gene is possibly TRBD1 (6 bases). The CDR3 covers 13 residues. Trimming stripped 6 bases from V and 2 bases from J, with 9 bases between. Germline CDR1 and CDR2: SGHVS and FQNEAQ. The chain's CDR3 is CASSRQDTDTQYF. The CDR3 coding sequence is TGTGCCAGCAGTCGACAGGACACAGATACGCAGTATTTT.

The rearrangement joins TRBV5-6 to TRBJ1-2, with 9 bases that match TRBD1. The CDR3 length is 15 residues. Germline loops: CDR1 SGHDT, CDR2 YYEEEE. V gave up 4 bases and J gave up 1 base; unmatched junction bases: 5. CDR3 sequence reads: CASSMGQGDNYGYTF. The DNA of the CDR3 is TGTGCCAGCAGCATGGGACAGGGAGATAACTATGGCTACACCTTC.

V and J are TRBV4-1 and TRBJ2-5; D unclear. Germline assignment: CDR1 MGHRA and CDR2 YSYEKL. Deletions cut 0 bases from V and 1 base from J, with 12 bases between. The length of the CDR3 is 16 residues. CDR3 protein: CASSQDNLSRQETQYF. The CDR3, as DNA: TGCGCCAGCAGCCAAGATAACCTGAGCCGCCAAGAGACCCAGTACTTC.

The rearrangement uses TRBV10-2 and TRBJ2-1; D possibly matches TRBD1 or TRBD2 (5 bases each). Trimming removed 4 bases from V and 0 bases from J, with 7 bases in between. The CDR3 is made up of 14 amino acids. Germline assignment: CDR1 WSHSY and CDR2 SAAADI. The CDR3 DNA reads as TGCGCCAGCAGTGGGGGGAGCTCCTACAATGAGCAGTTCTTC. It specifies CASSGGSSYNEQFF.

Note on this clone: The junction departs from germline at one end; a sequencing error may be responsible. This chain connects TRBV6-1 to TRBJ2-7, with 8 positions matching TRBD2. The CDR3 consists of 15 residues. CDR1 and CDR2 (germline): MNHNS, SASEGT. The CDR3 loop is CASRELAARTYEQYF. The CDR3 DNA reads TGTGCCAGCCGTGAACTAGCGGCCCGGACCTACGAGCAGTACTTC.

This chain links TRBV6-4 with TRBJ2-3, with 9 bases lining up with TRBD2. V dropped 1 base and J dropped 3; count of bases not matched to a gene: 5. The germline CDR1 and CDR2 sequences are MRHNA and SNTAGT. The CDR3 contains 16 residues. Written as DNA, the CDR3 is TGTGCCAGCAGTGACTACGCGGGAGGGCCGACAGATACGCAGTATTTT. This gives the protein CASSDYAGGPTDTQYF.

CDR3 DNA sequence: TGTGCCACCAGCAGAGATCGGGGAACTGAGCAGTTCTTC. Translation gives CATSRDRGTEQFF. The rearrangement joins TRBV15 to TRBJ2-1, with D perhaps matching TRBD2 (5 bases). Germline CDR1 is LNHNV and CDR2 is YYDKDF (reference sequence). CDR3 length: 13 amino acids. V lost 0 bases and J 9 bases, leaving 9 bases between the germline ends.

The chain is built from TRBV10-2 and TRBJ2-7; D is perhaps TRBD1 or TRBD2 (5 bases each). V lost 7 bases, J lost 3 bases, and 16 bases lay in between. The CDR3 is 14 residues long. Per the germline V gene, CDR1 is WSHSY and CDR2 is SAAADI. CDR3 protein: CASTIREGDYEQYF. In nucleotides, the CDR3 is TGCGCCAGCACTATACGGGAAGGGGACTACGAGCAGTACTTC.

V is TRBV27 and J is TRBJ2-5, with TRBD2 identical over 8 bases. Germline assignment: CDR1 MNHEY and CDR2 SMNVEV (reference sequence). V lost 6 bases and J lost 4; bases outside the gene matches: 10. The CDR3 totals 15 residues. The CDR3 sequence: CASRQKAGVRETQYF. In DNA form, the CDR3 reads TGTGCCAGCAGACAAAAAGCGGGAGTGCGAGAGACCCAGTACTTC.

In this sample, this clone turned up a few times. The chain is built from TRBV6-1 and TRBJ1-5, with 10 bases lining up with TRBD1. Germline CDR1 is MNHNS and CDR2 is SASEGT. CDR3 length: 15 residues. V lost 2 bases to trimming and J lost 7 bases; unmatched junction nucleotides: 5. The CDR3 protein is CASSEWTGGTQPQHF. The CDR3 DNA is TGTGCCAGCAGTGAATGGACAGGGGGTACCCAGCCCCAGCATTTT.